This record looks at one T cell receptor (beta chain) sequence and its context. The sample belongs to a study of T and B cells in COVID-19 patients. Study at large: In the active-infection cohort, 18 of 20 patients had comorbidities linked to unfavorable COVID-19 outcome.

TRB rearrangements were amplified by multiplex PCR with BIOMED2 TRB-A/B primers. A single record per CDR3 protein comes from TCRdb applying MiXCR to the multiplex PCR reads. Among some 10,000 distinct CDR3 sequences listed, 33% were seen once. TRB was amplified from around 250-460 ng of blood genomic DNA. Per the germline V gene, CDR1 is SGHTA and CDR2 is FQGNSA. This CDR3 has 16 residues. Germline trimming cut 5 bases from V and 0 bases from J; bases unmatched to any gene: 6. Sequencing was done on a sample of blood. This clonotype was sampled from a human donor with active COVID-19. The V and J genes are TRBV7-2 and TRBJ2-2, with 7 positions matching TRBD1. This chain's CDR3 is CASSQTRGPNTGELFF. CDR3 nucleotide sequence: TGTGCCAGCAGCCAAACGAGGGGGCCGAACACCGGGGAGCTGTTTTTT.